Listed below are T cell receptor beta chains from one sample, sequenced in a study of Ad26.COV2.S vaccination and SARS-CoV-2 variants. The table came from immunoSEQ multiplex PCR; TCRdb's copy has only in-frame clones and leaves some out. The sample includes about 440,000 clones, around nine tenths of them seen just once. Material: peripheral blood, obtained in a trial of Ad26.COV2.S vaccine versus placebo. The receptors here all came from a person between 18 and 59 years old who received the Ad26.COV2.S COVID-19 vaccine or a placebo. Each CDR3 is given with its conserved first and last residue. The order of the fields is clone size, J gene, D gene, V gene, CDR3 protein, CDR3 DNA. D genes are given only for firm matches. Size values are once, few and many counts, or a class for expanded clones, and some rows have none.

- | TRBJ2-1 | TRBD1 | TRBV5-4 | CASSMGQGRNEQFF | TGTGCCAGCAGCATGGGACAGGGGCGTAATGAGCAGTTCTTC
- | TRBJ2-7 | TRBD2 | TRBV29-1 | CSVEAGEYSYEQYF | TGCAGCGTGGAAGCGGGAGAGTACTCCTACGAGCAGTACTTC
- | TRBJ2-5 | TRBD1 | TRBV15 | CATSSQTWTGRQETQYF | TGTGCCACCAGCAGCCAGACCTGGACAGGGCGGCAAGAGACCCAGTACTTC
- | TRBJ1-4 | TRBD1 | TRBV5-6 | CASSLQTGGWNEKLFF | TGTGCCAGCAGCTTGCAAACAGGGGGCTGGAATGAAAAACTGTTTTTT
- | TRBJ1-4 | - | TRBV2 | CASSADRKEKLFF | TGTGCCAGCAGCGCCGACAGAAAAGAAAAACTGTTTTTT
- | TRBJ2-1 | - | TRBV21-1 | CASSANLAGDFNEQFF | TGTGCCAGCAGCGCCAATCTAGCGGGAGATTTTAATGAGCAGTTCTTC
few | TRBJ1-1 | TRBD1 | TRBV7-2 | CASSLDNRGTEAFF | TGTGCCAGCAGCTTAGACAACAGGGGCACTGAAGCTTTCTTT
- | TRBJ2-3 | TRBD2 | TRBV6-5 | CASSSTSADTDTQYF | TGTGCCAGCAGTTCCACTAGCGCTGACACAGATACGCAGTATTTT
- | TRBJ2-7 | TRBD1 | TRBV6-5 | CASQQGSHAYEQYF | TGTGCCAGCCAACAGGGGTCCCATGCCTACGAGCAGTACTTC
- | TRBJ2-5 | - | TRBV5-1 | CASSLAGVQETQYF | TGCGCCAGCAGCTTGGCCGGGGTTCAAGAGACCCAGTACTTC
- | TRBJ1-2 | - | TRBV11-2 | CASRPVGTGYGYTF | TGTGCCAGCAGACCTGTAGGGACGGGCTATGGCTACACCTTC
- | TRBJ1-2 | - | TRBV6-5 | CASSYDRELVRYTF | TGTGCCAGCAGTTATGATAGGGAGTTAGTACGCTACACCTTC
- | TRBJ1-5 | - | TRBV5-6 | CASTLPGPQHF | TGTGCCAGCACTCTCCCGGGGCCCCAGCATTTT
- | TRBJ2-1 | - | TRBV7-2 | CASSLVWAVNEQFF | TGTGCCAGCAGCTTAGTTTGGGCTGTTAATGAGCAGTTCTTC
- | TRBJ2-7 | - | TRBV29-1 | CSVAVGYEQYF | TGCAGCGTCGCAGTAGGCTACGAGCAGTACTTC
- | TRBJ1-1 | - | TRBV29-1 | CSVQSRAAEAFF | TGCAGCGTTCAGTCCCGAGCCGCTGAAGCTTTCTTT
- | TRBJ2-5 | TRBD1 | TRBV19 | CASSIMTGTETQYF | TGTGCCAGTAGCATCATGACAGGGACGGAGACCCAGTACTTC
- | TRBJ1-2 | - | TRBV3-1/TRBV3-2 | CASSWRGESGYTF | TGTGCCAGCAGCTGGAGGGGGGAATCTGGCTACACCTTC
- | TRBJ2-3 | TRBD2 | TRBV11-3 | CASSLGLAGDSDTQYF | TGTGCCAGCAGCTTAGGCCTAGCGGGAGATTCCGATACGCAGTATTTT
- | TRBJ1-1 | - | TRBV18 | CASSRTRDTEAFF | TGTGCCAGCTCGCGTACTAGGGACACTGAAGCTTTCTTT
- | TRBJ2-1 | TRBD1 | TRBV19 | CASRTGIEQFF | TGTGCCAGTAGGACAGGGATTGAGCAGTTCTTC
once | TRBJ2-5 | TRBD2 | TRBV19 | CASSKTGTSGRSYQETQYF | TGTGCCAGTAGTAAGACCGGGACTAGCGGGAGGTCGTACCAAGAGACCCAGTACTTC
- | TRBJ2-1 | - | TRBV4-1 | CASSQATGVNAEQFF | TGCGCCAGCAGCCAAGCGACGGGCGTTAACGCTGAGCAGTTCTTC
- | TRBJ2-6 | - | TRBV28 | CASSLTGLTSGANVLTF | TGTGCCAGCAGTTTGACGGGACTCACCTCTGGGGCCAACGTCCTGACTTTC
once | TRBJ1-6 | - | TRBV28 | CASSLNRHNSPLHF | TGTGCCAGCAGTTTAAACAGGCATAATTCACCCCTCCACTTT
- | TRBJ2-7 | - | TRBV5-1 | CASSLRIGGVNEQYF | TGCGCCAGCAGCCTACGTATAGGGGGAGTCAACGAGCAGTACTTC